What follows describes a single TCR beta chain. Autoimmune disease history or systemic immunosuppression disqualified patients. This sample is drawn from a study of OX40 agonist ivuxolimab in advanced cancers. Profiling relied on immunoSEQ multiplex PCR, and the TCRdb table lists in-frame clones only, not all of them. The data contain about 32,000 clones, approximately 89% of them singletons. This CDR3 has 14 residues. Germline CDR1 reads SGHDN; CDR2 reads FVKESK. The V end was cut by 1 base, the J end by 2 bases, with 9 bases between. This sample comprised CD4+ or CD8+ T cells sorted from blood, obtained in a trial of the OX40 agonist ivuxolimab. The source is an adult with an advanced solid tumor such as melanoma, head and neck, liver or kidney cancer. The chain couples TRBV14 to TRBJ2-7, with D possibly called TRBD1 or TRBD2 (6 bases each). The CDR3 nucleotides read TGTGCCAGCAGCCAAGGACGGGGGCCCTACGAGCAGTACTTC. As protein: CASSQGRGPYEQYF.